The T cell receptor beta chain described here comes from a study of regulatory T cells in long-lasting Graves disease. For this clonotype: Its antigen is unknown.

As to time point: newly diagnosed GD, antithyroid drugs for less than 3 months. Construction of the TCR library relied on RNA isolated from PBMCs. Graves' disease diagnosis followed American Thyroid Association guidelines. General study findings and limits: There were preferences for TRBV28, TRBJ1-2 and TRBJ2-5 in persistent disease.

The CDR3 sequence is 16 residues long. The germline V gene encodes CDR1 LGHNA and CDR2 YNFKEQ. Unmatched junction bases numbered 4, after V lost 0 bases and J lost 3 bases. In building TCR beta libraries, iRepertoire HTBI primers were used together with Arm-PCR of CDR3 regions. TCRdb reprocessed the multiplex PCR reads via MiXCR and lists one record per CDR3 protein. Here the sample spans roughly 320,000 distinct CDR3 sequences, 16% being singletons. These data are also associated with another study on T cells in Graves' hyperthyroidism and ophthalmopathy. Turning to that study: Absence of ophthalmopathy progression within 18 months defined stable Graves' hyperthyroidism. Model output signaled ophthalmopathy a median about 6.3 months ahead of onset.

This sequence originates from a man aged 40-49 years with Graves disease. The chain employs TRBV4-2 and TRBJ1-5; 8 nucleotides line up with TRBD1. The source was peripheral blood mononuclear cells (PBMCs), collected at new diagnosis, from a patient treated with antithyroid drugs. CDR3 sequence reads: CASSQDQDRVNQPQHF. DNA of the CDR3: TGTGCCAGCAGCCAAGACCAGGACAGGGTCAATCAGCCCCAGCATTTT.